This paragraph covers one T cell receptor beta chain sequence. This record comes from a study of blood T cell repertoires in COVID-19. Study in general: The origin of the acute and convalescent COVID-19 samples was the United States, Italy and Spain. Sources were T cells, B-cell-depleted T cells, or PBMCs; the material itself was cDNA or gDNA.

The authors' processing: The authors estimated nucleated cell counts from reference gene primer amplification. Generated by immunoSEQ multiplex PCR, the TCRdb table keeps only in-frame clones and is missing some. The V and J calls and clone size were taken over from that table, and D and trimming were inferred from the DNA. The data hold approximately 290,000 clones, with approximately 86% observed a single time. Germline CDR1 is SGHRS and CDR2 is YFSETQ. The CDR3 runs to 13 residues. V lost 0 bases to trimming and J lost 7 bases, with 10 bases between them. Patients from Seattle were sampled longitudinally, starting during active infection.

Sequencing input: peripheral blood. The source is a human donor with COVID-19, enrolled during active disease. The donor label of this sample is uncertain. This chain connects TRBV5-1 to TRBJ2-5; TRBD1 is a possible D gene (7 bases). The CDR3 nucleotides are TGCGCCAGCAGCTTGGGACAGGGAGGGACCCAGTACTTC. This gives the protein CASSLGQGGTQYF.